The next 24 T cell receptor beta chains were all read from a single sample in a study of blood T cell repertoires in COVID-19. Clones were read by immunoSEQ multiplex PCR, and TCRdb kept only the in-frame ones, dropping some. The sample lists about 250,000 clones, approximately 83% occurring once. The sample comprised peripheral blood. These receptors were obtained from a person between 65 and 80 years old with COVID-19, enrolled during active disease.

The rearrangement joins TRBV19 to TRBJ2-5, with 12 positions matching TRBD2. V trimming: 10 bases; J trimming: 5 bases; junction bases outside the gene matches: 14. CDR1 LNHDA and CDR2 SQIVND come from the germline V gene (reference sequence). CDR3 length: 16 residues. As DNA, the CDR3 is TGTGCCACCGACGCGGTGCCTAGCGGGGGGGCTGAGACCCAGTACTTC. Encoded protein: CATDAVPSGGAETQYF.

The V and J genes are TRBV30 and TRBJ1-4; the D is unclear. The CDR3 runs to 11 residues. Germline CDR1 GTSNPN, CDR2 SVGIG (reference sequence). Trimming removed 0 bases at V and 13 bases at J, with 9 bases between. The CDR3 sequence is CAWSVNSRLFF. DNA for the CDR3: TGTGCCTGGAGTGTTAACAGCAGACTGTTTTTT. Using reference TRBV30 and TRBJ1-4 for the parts outside the CDR3, the full variable domain is SQTIHQWPATLVQPVGSPLSLECTVEGTSNPNLYWYRQAAGRGLQLLFYSVGIGQISSEVPQNLSASRPQDRQFILSSKKLLLSDSGFYLCAWSVNSRLFFGSGTQLSVL.

This sequence joins TRBV10-3 and TRBJ1-2, with 8 bases that match TRBD1. Germline CDR1 reads ENHRY; CDR2 reads SYGVKD. The ends lost 9 bases at V and 4 bases at J; junction bases unmatched: 7. This CDR3 spans 13 amino acids. CDR3 loop: CAILQGAGYGYTF. CDR3 sequence (DNA): TGTGCCATTCTTCAGGGGGCCGGCTATGGCTACACCTTC.

The chain links TRBV24-1 to TRBJ2-3; D is unclear. Germline values: CDR1 KGHDR, CDR2 SFDVKD. Between the trimmed V and J ends, which lost 5 bases and 6 bases, there was a span of 11 bases. The CDR3 runs to 13 residues. The CDR3 nucleotides are TGTGCCACCAGTGGCGGTTCGCGCGATACGCAGTATTTT. Translated: CATSGGSRDTQYF.

V gene TRBV24-1 combines with J gene TRBJ2-3; 7 bases agree with TRBD2. Germline trimming cut 4 bases from V and 3 bases from J; bases unmatched to any gene: 18. The CDR3 has 19 amino acids. The V gene's germline CDR1 is KGHDR and CDR2 SFDVKD. DNA of the CDR3: TGTGCCACCAGTGACGTCTCCAGCGGGATGGGGGGGAGGACAGATACGCAGTATTTT. Its protein is CATSDVSSGMGGRTDTQYF.

The chain carries TRBV9 and TRBJ1-6; D unresolved. Germline V gene sequence: CDR1 SGDLS, CDR2 YYNGEE. The CDR3 totals 16 residues. Trimming took off 0 bases at V and 9 bases at J, with 16 bases between the two ends. The chain's CDR3 is CASSVVPGGESSPLHF. CDR3 nucleotides: TGTGCCAGCAGCGTAGTGCCGGGCGGGGAGAGTTCACCCCTCCACTTT.

V usage is TRBV6-5 and J usage is TRBJ2-7; D gene unclear. The germline V gene has CDR1 MNHEY and CDR2 SVGAGI. The CDR3 length is 14 residues. V was cut by 1 base and J by 6 bases, with 13 bases left in between. The CDR3 here is CASSYFPPPSEQYF. The DNA for the CDR3 is TGTGCCAGCAGTTACTTCCCCCCGCCTAGCGAGCAGTACTTC.

J is TRBJ1-3 and V is TRBV6-2 or TRBV6-3; 7 bases align to TRBD1. In germline, CDR1 is MNHEY, CDR2 SVGEGT. Trimming at V came to 2 bases and at J to 5 bases, leaving 3 bases not matched to a gene. This CDR3 spans 14 amino acids. This chain's CDR3 is CASSYGDSRNTIYF. The CDR3 DNA is TGTGCCAGCAGTTACGGGGACAGCCGAAACACCATATATTTT.

J is TRBJ2-3 and V is TRBV5-1; a weak D match, TRBD1 (5 bases). With 5 bases removed from V and 3 bases from J, the gap between germline ends came to 13 bases. This CDR3 is built from 14 residues. Germline CDR1 SGHRS, CDR2 YFSETQ. CDR3 sequence: CASSRYSGTDTQYF. DNA for the CDR3: TGCGCCAGCAGTCGGTATTCAGGGACAGATACGCAGTATTTT. Drawing the rest from reference TRBV5-1 and TRBJ2-3, the complete variable domain is KAGVTQTPRYLIKTRGQQVTLSCSPISGHRSVSWYQQTPGQGLQFLFEYFSETQRNKGNFPGRFSGRQFSNSRSEMNVSTLELGDSALYLCASSRYSGTDTQYFGPGTRLTVL.

The chain joins TRBV9 to TRBJ1-2; D is uncertain. This CDR3 comprises 15 residues. V lost 0 bases and J lost 1, with 10 bases in between. Germline-derived CDR1 and CDR2 are SGDLS and YYNGEE. Here the CDR3 reads CASSVDNAVNYGYTF. For the CDR3, the DNA is TGTGCCAGCAGCGTAGATAATGCAGTTAACTATGGCTACACCTTC.

This rearrangement joins TRBV12-3 or TRBV12-4 to TRBJ2-7; D may be TRBD2 (7 bases). This CDR3 comprises 13 residues. V lost 3 bases to trimming and J lost 5 bases, with 11 bases between them. The CDR3 nucleotides are TGTGCCAGCAGTTTTTCCGGGGGGCACGAGCAGTACTTC. Its protein is CASSFSGGHEQYF.

The rearrangement uses TRBV5-1 and TRBJ1-2; TRBD1 matches 7 bases. CDR1 and CDR2 from the germline V gene are SGHRS and YFSETQ. After removal of 4 bases from V and 2 bases from J, the junction contained 8 bases not matched to a gene. This CDR3 contains 15 residues. The CDR3 loop is CASSNPTGTNYGYTF. The CDR3, as DNA: TGCGCCAGCAGCAACCCGACAGGGACCAACTATGGCTACACCTTC.

Worth noting for this clone: One junction end does not reproduce the germline sequence, and a read error may be involved. The V gene is TRBV19, the J gene TRBJ1-5; TRBD1 is a possible D gene (5 bases). Germline values: CDR1 LNHDA, CDR2 SQIVND (reference sequence). There are 15 residues in the CDR3. The CDR3 sequence: CASSIGGDSSQPQHF. The DNA of the CDR3 is TGTGCCAGTAGTATAGGGGGCGACAGCAGTCAGCCCCAGCATTTT.

The genes are TRBV7-2 and TRBJ1-1, with D possibly TRBD1 on 5 matching bases. The CDR3 spans 15 residues. Germline CDR1 and CDR2: SGHTA and FQGNSA. The ends were cut back, 0 bases at V and 5 bases at J, with 13 bases in the middle. The DNA of the CDR3 is TGTGCCAGCAGCTTAGCGCAGGGTTTCGGGACTGAAGCTTTCTTT. It specifies CASSLAQGFGTEAFF.

The chain employs TRBV3-1 (or the pseudogene TRBV3-2) and TRBJ1-6, with D hard to call. This CDR3 is built from 14 residues. Looked up from germline, CDR1 is LGHDT and CDR2 is YNNKEL (reference sequence). V was cut by 4 bases and J by 10 bases, with 14 bases left in between. Written as DNA, the CDR3 is TGTGCCAGCAGCCCGGCCCGGGAGCGATCACCCCTCCACTTT. Translation: CASSPARERSPLHF.

This chain uses TRBV6-2 or TRBV6-3 with TRBJ1-5; unclear D gene. V was shortened by 6 bases and J by 7 bases, with 13 bases between the two germline ends. CDR3 length equals 13 residues. The germline V gene encodes CDR1 MNHEY and CDR2 SVGEGT. In DNA, the CDR3 is TGTGCCAGCAGCACTAGGGTAAACCAGCCCCAGCATTTT. As protein: CASSTRVNQPQHF.

CDR3 DNA: TGCGCCAGCAGCTTGATGGGCGGGAGCTCAGATACGCAGTATTTT. This codes for CASSLMGGSSDTQYF. The rearrangement uses TRBV5-1 and TRBJ2-3; 7 nucleotides match TRBD2. Looked up from germline, CDR1 is SGHRS and CDR2 is YFSETQ. V shed 1 base and J 4 bases; nucleotides not matched to a gene: 6. This CDR3 is built from 15 residues.

In DNA form, the CDR3 reads TGTGCCAGTAGTATTGGGAGGGACCAGCCCCAGCATTTT. Protein product: CASSIGRDQPQHF. The chain joins TRBV19 to TRBJ1-5; possibly TRBD1 for D (5 bases). This CDR3 contains 13 residues. Trimming shortened V by 3 bases and J by 7 bases, and 10 bases separated the two germline ends. The germline gives CDR1 LNHDA, CDR2 SQIVND (reference sequence).

This chain links TRBV7-3 with TRBJ2-1; 8 nucleotides agree with TRBD2. CDR1 is SGHTA, CDR2 FQGTGA, per germline. The CDR3 length is 15 residues. V lost 6 bases, J lost 4 bases, and 8 bases stayed unmatched. CDR3 protein: CASSYTSGTYNEQFF. DNA for the CDR3: TGTGCCAGCAGTTATACTAGCGGAACATACAATGAGCAGTTCTTC.

This clone was recorded once. This sequence joins TRBV5-1 and TRBJ2-1; TRBD2 aligns across 8 bases. This CDR3 has 15 residues. V lost 3 bases and J lost 2; bases outside the gene matches: 4. Germline V gene lookup returns CDR1 SGHRS and CDR2 YFSETQ. Written as DNA, the CDR3 is TGCGCCAGCAGCTGGAGCGGGAGAGCCTACAATGAGCAGTTCTTC. Translating gives CASSWSGRAYNEQFF.

This sequence joins TRBV7-2 and TRBJ2-1; D possibly corresponds to TRBD1 (5 bases). Trimming left V 1 base short and J 9 bases short, with 13 bases between. The CDR3 is 14 amino acids. CDR1 SGHTA and CDR2 FQGNSA come from the germline V gene. The CDR3, as DNA: TGTGCCAGCAGCTTAGAAGGGGCGGCCGGTGAGCAGTTCTTC. This encodes CASSLEGAAGEQFF.

This clone was counted at least ten times. V and J are TRBV20-1 and TRBJ2-1; D is perhaps TRBD1 (6 bases). Looked up from germline, CDR1 is DFQATT and CDR2 is SNEGSKA (reference sequence). The CDR3 totals 11 residues. The V gene lost 5 bases and the J gene lost 9 bases, with 11 bases spanning the gap. This CDR3 is CSASTGREQFF. CDR3 bases: TGCAGTGCTTCAACAGGGCGTGAGCAGTTCTTC.

J is TRBJ1-5 and V is TRBV7-9; tentatively, D is TRBD1 (5 bases). The germline CDR1 and CDR2 sequences are SEHNR and FQNEAQ (reference sequence). CDR3 length equals 14 residues. Trimming took off 4 bases at V and 1 base at J, with 8 bases between the two ends. This CDR3 reads CASSSDRSNQPQHF. The CDR3 DNA sequence: TGTGCCAGCAGCTCCGACAGAAGCAATCAGCCCCAGCATTTT.

The gene calls are TRBV11-2 and TRBJ2-3; 8 positions agree with TRBD1. The ends lost 5 bases at V and 2 bases at J; junction bases unmatched: 6. The CDR3 is made up of 15 amino acids. CDR1 SGHAT and CDR2 FQNNGV come from the germline V gene. CDR3 sequence: CASSPRTGNTDTQYF. CDR3 sequence (DNA): TGTGCCAGCAGCCCACGGACAGGGAACACAGATACGCAGTATTTT.